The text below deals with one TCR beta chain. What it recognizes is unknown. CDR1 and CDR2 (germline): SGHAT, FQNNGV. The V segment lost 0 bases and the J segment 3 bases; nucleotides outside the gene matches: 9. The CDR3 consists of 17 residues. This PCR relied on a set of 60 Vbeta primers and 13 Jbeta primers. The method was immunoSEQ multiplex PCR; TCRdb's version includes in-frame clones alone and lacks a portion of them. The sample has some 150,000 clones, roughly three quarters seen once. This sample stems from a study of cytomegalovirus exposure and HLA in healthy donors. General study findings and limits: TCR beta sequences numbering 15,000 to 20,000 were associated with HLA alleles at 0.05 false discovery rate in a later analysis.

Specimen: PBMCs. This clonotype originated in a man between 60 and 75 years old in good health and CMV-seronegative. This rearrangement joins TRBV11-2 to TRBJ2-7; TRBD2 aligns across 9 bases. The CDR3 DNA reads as TGTGCCAGCAGCTTAGATCTATTGACTAGCGGCAACTACGAGCAGTACTTC. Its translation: CASSLDLLTSGNYEQYF.